These 11 T cell receptor beta chains were sequenced from one sample in a study of blood T cell repertoires in COVID-19. Method: immunoSEQ multiplex PCR; TCRdb's copy keeps in-frame clones and lacks some. Among 450,000 to 500,000 clones listed, about 85% were seen once. The material sequenced was PBMCs or T cells enriched from blood (not recorded which). The receptors come from a woman aged 60-75 years who had recovered from COVID-19.

J is TRBJ2-7 and V is TRBV6-2 or TRBV6-3, with a tentative D call TRBD1 (7 bases). Germline CDR1 MNHEY, CDR2 SVGEGT. V dropped 4 bases and J dropped 7 bases, with 17 bases sitting between them. This CDR3 has 14 amino acids. The CDR3 nucleotides read TGTGCCAGCAGTTTCGGGACAGCACGGGGGGAGCAGTACGTC. Translated, it gives CASSFGTARGEQYV.

The V and J genes are TRBV25-1 and TRBJ1-3; 10 bases align to TRBD1. The CDR3 consists of 16 residues. Germline CDR1 MGHDK, CDR2 SYGVNS. Trimming removed 8 bases from V and 3 bases from J; junction bases left unmatched: 10. The CDR3 loop is CASSGTGVFGGNTIYF. In DNA, the CDR3 is TGTGCCAGCTCCGGGACAGGGGTTTTCGGTGGAAACACCATATATTTT.

V is TRBV5-1 and J is TRBJ1-6, with D unclear. Germline-derived CDR1 and CDR2 are SGHRS and YFSETQ. Trimming cost V 0 bases and J 6 bases, with 13 bases left between them. The CDR3 is 16 residues long. The CDR3 nucleotides are TGCGCCAGCAGCTTGGCAAGCGGCGCTCTTAATTCACCCCTCCACTTT. Encoded protein: CASSLASGALNSPLHF.

V and J are TRBV19 and TRBJ1-2, with D unclear. The CDR3 length is 11 residues. Germline CDR1 and CDR2: LNHDA and SQIVND (reference sequence). The V gene lost 10 bases and the J gene lost 4 bases, with 10 bases spanning the gap. The CDR3 is CATQAFYGYTF. CDR3 in DNA: TGTGCCACCCAGGCCTTCTATGGCTACACCTTC.

The chain has TRBV30 and TRBJ2-3; 7 bases are shared with TRBD2. The CDR3 runs 13 residues. Looked up from germline, CDR1 is GTSNPN and CDR2 is SVGIG (reference sequence). The V and J ends lost 1 base and 6 bases, in that order; junction bases with no gene match: 4. The CDR3: CAWSESRGDTQYF. The CDR3 DNA is TGTGCCTGGAGTGAGTCGCGGGGGGATACGCAGTATTTT.

The chain carries TRBV2 and TRBJ1-2; D unclear. This CDR3 region has 12 residues. Trimming took 10 bases from V and 3 from J, leaving 12 bases between them. In germline, CDR1 is SNHLY, CDR2 FYNNEI. The CDR3 DNA reads as TGTGCCACCGCCCCACGGGACTATGGCTACACCTTC. Encoded protein: CATAPRDYGYTF.

The chain couples TRBV11-2 to TRBJ2-2, with D possibly being TRBD2 (5 bases). Trimming cost V 0 bases and J 6 bases, with 17 bases left between them. CDR1 is SGHAT and CDR2 is FQNNGV in the germline V gene. This CDR3 contains 17 residues. CDR3 in DNA: TGTGCCAGCAGCTTAGATGGCCGAATACTAGTCCCCGGGGAGCTGTTTTTT. Its translation: CASSLDGRILVPGELFF.

The chain couples TRBV5-1 to TRBJ2-5, with 10 bases matching TRBD1. This CDR3 is built from 13 residues. Per germline, CDR1 SGHRS and CDR2 YFSETQ. Trimming took 4 bases from V and 3 from J; bases not matched to a gene: 0. CDR3 protein: CASSGQGEETQYF. The CDR3 DNA reads TGCGCCAGCAGCGGACAGGGGGAAGAGACCCAGTACTTC.

The chain has TRBV7-8 and TRBJ1-1, with TRBD1 identical over 9 bases. Germline assignment: CDR1 SGHVS and CDR2 FQNEAQ. After removal of 1 base from V and 0 bases from J, the junction contained 9 bases not matched to a gene. The length of the CDR3 is 18 residues. The CDR3 spells CASSLGSTGGRLNTEAFF. The CDR3 nucleotides read TGTGCCAGCAGCTTAGGGTCGACAGGGGGACGCTTGAACACTGAAGCTTTCTTT. Variable domain in full (rest from reference TRBV7-8 and TRBJ1-1): GAGVSQSPRYKVAKRGQDVALRCDPISGHVSLFWYQQALGQGPEFLTYFQNEAQLDKSGLPSDRFFAERPEGSVSTLKIQRTQQEDSAVYLCASSLGSTGGRLNTEAFFGQGTRLTVV.

The V and J genes are TRBV7-8 and TRBJ2-7; D is undetermined. Between the trimmed V and J ends, which lost 1 base and 5 bases, there was a span of 9 bases. This CDR3 is built from 13 residues. Germline assignment: CDR1 SGHVS and CDR2 FQNEAQ. The CDR3 DNA follows: TGTGCCAGCAGCTTAGGCAGGTTAAACGAGCAGTACGTC. This translates into CASSLGRLNEQYV.

The chain is built from TRBV18 and TRBJ2-1, with D maybe TRBD2 (5 bases). Germline V lookup: CDR1 KGHSH, CDR2 LQKENI. V lost 3 bases and J 8 bases, leaving 17 bases between the germline ends. This CDR3 has 15 amino acids. The CDR3 region has the DNA TGTGCCAGCTCACCTTGGTCTAGAGGGTTCGATGAGCAGTTCTTC. Its protein is CASSPWSRGFDEQFF.